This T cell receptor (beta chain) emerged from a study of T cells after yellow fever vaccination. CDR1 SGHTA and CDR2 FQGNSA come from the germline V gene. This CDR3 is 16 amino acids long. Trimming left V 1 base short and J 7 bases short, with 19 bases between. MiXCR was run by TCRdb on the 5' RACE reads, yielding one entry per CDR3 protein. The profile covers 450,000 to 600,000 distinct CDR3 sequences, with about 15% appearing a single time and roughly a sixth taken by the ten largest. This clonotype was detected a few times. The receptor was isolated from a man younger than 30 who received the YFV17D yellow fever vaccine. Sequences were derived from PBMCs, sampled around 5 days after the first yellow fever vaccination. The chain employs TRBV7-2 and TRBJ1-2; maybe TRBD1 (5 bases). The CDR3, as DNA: TGTGCCAGCAGCTTAGTCCGCAGGGCAGGATATGGTGGCTACACCTTC. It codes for CASSLVRRAGYGGYTF.